The 24 T cell receptor beta chains presented below share a single source sample, sequenced in a study of T-cell reconstitution after alpha-beta-depleted transplantation in children. For TCRbeta, the library was prepared with unique molecular identifiers. TCRdb analysed the PCR reads with MiXCR anew, one entry per CDR3 protein. The sample consists of about 1,000,000 distinct CDR3 sequences, around 30% of them appearing once. The source material was PBMCs, mostly from graft donor cells, sampled 360 days after TCRalphabeta/CD19-depleted stem cell transplant. The receptors derive from a boy in the first two years of life who had a stem cell transplant for SCID, so the T cells may come from the graft donor.

The chain recombines TRBV21-1 with TRBJ1-5; TRBD1 is the table's D call, not checked against the DNA. TRBV21-1 is assigned pseudogene status. There are 21 residues in the CDR3. For the CDR3, the DNA is TGTGCCAGCAGCAATTGGAAAGACGACAGGAGCGGGGTTTGGGACGATCAGCCCCAGCATTTT. Translation: CASSNWKDDRSGVWDDQPQHF.

Ten or more counts support this clonotype. This chain connects TRBV12-3 or TRBV12-4 to TRBJ2-1, with TRBD2 matching over 7 bases. V was clipped by 2 bases and J by 6 bases; unmatched bases: 7. CDR3 length equals 15 residues. CDR3: CASSLTRLALNEQFF. DNA for the CDR3: TGTGCCAGCAGTTTAACCCGACTAGCACTCAATGAGCAGTTCTTC.

This clonotype was picked up a small number of times. The chain recombines TRBV18 with TRBJ2-4; 11 bases fit TRBD2. V was pared by 2 bases and J by 5 bases, with 11 bases of the junction left unmatched. Germline V CDR1 and CDR2: KGHSH, LQKENI. The CDR3 runs to 18 residues. The CDR3 DNA reads TGTGCCAGCTCACCATGGCCAGCGACTAGCGGGGCACAAAACATTCAGTACTTC. This encodes CASSPWPATSGAQNIQYF.

This clonotype showed up just a few times. The V gene is TRBV28, the J gene TRBJ1-4; D ambiguous. In germline, CDR1 is MDHEN, CDR2 SYDVKM. The CDR3 has 13 amino acids. Trimming took 3 bases from V and 4 from J, leaving 6 bases between them. CDR3 protein: CASSLDRNEKLFF. CDR3 coding DNA: TGTGCCAGCAGTTTGGACCGTAATGAAAAACTGTTTTTT. The variable domain in full, completed from reference TRBV28 and TRBJ1-4, reads DVKVTQSSRYLVKRTGEKVFLECVQDMDHENMFWYRQDPGLGLRLIYFSYDVKMKEKGDIPEGYSVSREKKERFSLILESASTNQTSMYLCASSLDRNEKLFFGSGTQLSVL.

This clonotype was detected a few times. The chain links TRBV6-5 to TRBJ2-3, with D perhaps being TRBD1 or TRBD2 (5 bases each). V lost 0 bases, J lost 0 bases, and 13 bases lay in between. Germline V CDR1 and CDR2: MNHEY, SVGAGI. The CDR3 runs 17 residues. CDR3 DNA sequence: TGTGCCAGCAGTTACTCGATTGGGGGACCTAGCACAGATACGCAGTATTTT. Its translation is CASSYSIGGPSTDTQYF.

The gene calls are TRBV5-6 and TRBJ2-1, with 10 bases identical to TRBD1. The CDR3 spans 15 residues. With V trimmed by 3 bases and J by 6 bases, 6 bases remained unmatched. Germline V lookup: CDR1 SGHDT, CDR2 YYEEEE. For the CDR3, the DNA is TGTGCCAGCAGCTGGGGGACAGGGGTCGGCAATGAGCAGTTCTTC. It encodes CASSWGTGVGNEQFF. The full variable domain, completed using reference TRBV5-6 and TRBJ2-1, is DAGVTQSPTHLIKTRGQQVTLRCSPKSGHDTVSWYQQALGQGPQFIFQYYEEEERQRGNFPDRFSGHQFPNYSSELNVNALLLGDSALYLCASSWGTGVGNEQFFGPGTRLTVL.

The chain employs TRBV28 and TRBJ1-1; D gene unclear. This CDR3 region has 14 residues. The germline V and J ends were trimmed by 6 bases and 0 bases, with 11 bases remaining between them. Germline values: CDR1 MDHEN, CDR2 SYDVKM. CDR3 loop: CASSPRKVNTEAFF. The DNA for the CDR3 is TGTGCCAGCAGCCCAAGGAAAGTGAACACTGAAGCTTTCTTT.

V gene TRBV20-1 combines with J gene TRBJ2-7; D gene ambiguous. The CDR3 totals 15 residues. The germline V and J ends were trimmed by 0 bases and 2 bases, with 14 bases remaining between them. CDR1 and CDR2 (germline): DFQATT, SNEGSKA (reference sequence). Here the CDR3 DNA reads TGCAGTGCTAGAGATAGGGCAGGAAGTCCCTACGAGCAGTACTTC. It is translated as CSARDRAGSPYEQYF.

The chain combines TRBV7-8 with TRBJ2-1; D is unclear. There are 16 residues in the CDR3. The V gene's germline CDR1 is SGHVS and CDR2 FQNEAQ. With 2 bases removed from V and 0 bases from J, the gap between germline ends came to 11 bases. The CDR3 coding sequence is TGTGCCAGCAGCTTAAATGACCAGAGCTCCTACAATGAGCAGTTCTTC. It specifies CASSLNDQSSYNEQFF.

The chain carries TRBV25-1 and TRBJ2-7; a possible D gene is TRBD2 (6 bases). V was clipped by 1 base and J by 8 bases, with 21 bases between them. Germline assignment: CDR1 MGHDK and CDR2 SYGVNS. The CDR3 has 16 amino acids. The CDR3 reads CASSEFSGNSGDKQYF. CDR3 in DNA: TGTGCCAGCAGTGAATTCTCAGGGAACTCGGGGGATAAGCAGTACTTC.

This clonotype was detected a few times. The V and J genes are TRBV12-3 or TRBV12-4 and TRBJ2-7; 7 nucleotides agree with TRBD1. The CDR3 is 15 residues long. J gave up 0 bases and V 7 bases, and 9 bases lay outside the gene matches. CDR3 sequence reads: CASKRQGTSSYEQYF. CDR3 DNA: TGTGCCAGCAAACGACAGGGTACTAGCTCCTACGAGCAGTACTTC.

This chain connects TRBV19 to TRBJ2-7; 8 nucleotides line up with TRBD2. There are 16 residues in the CDR3. Germline loops: CDR1 LNHDA, CDR2 SQIVND (reference sequence). Trimming cost V 3 bases and J 3 bases; bases outside gene matches: 10. The CDR3 bases are TGTGCCAGTAGTATTCGTAGCGGGAAGGGCTACTACGAGCAGTACTTC. It codes for CASSIRSGKGYYEQYF.

This clonotype was seen a handful of times. CDR3 protein: CASSLGGTNLGWTANEQFF. CDR3 nucleotides: TGCGCCAGCAGCTTGGGCGGGACAAACCTAGGGTGGACGGCCAATGAGCAGTTCTTC. The J gene is TRBJ2-1, the V gene TRBV5-1; D might be TRBD1 or TRBD2, each matching 6 bases. V lost 0 bases and J 6 bases, leaving 25 bases between the germline ends. Germline values: CDR1 SGHRS, CDR2 YFSETQ. This CDR3 is built from 19 residues.

Only a few counts were recorded for this clonotype. The chain has TRBV7-9 and TRBJ1-2; D might be TRBD1 (6 bases). The germline CDR1 and CDR2 sequences are SEHNR and FQNEAQ (reference sequence). V shed 5 bases and J shed 4 bases, with 14 bases lying between them. CDR3 size: 14 residues. The CDR3 DNA is TGTGCCAGCAGCCCATGGACAGACATCTATGGCTACACCTTC. Amino acids: CASSPWTDIYGYTF.

This clonotype appeared a few times. The V call is TRBV12-3 or TRBV12-4, the J call TRBJ2-5, with D perhaps matching TRBD1 (6 bases). This CDR3 contains 14 residues. V lost 6 bases and J 5 bases, leaving 16 bases between the germline ends. CDR3 DNA: TGTGCCAGCAGCTTTGGACAGCGATGGGAGACCCAGTACTTC. It encodes CASSFGQRWETQYF.

The CDR3 is CAISEVAGEGYEQYF. For the CDR3, the DNA is TGTGCCATCAGTGAAGTGGCAGGGGAAGGGTACGAGCAGTACTTC. The genes are TRBV10-3 and TRBJ2-7, with D maybe TRBD1 (6 bases). Trimming took 3 bases from V and 4 from J, leaving 16 bases between them. Looked up from germline, CDR1 is ENHRY and CDR2 is SYGVKD. There are 15 residues in the CDR3.

In its sample, this clonotype was seen a few times. This chain joins TRBV7-6 and TRBJ1-1; 7 nucleotides match TRBD1. Trimming removed 1 base from V and 1 base from J; junction bases left unmatched: 9. Germline CDR1 SGHVS, CDR2 FNYEAQ. The CDR3 loop spans 17 amino acids. This CDR3 reads CASSLGFGTDRNTEAFF. In DNA form, the CDR3 reads TGTGCCAGCAGCTTAGGATTCGGGACAGACAGGAACACTGAAGCTTTCTTT.

Comments on this clonotype: Germline is not matched at one junction end, which may reflect a read error. The chain has TRBV12-3 or TRBV12-4 and TRBJ2-3; D is possibly TRBD1 (6 bases). This CDR3 region has 14 residues. The chain's CDR3 is CGSSPDSTGDTQYF. The CDR3 region has the DNA TGTGGCAGCAGTCCCGACAGTACAGGGGATACGCAGTATTTT.

This clonotype was picked up a small number of times. The chain recombines TRBV20-1 with TRBJ2-3, with no clear D. The V gene lost 2 bases and the J gene lost 5 bases, with 11 bases spanning the gap. The CDR3 contains 13 residues. CDR1 is DFQATT and CDR2 is SNEGSKA in the germline V gene (reference sequence). The CDR3 here is CSARNHKGDTQYF. DNA of the CDR3: TGCAGTGCTAGAAATCACAAGGGAGATACGCAGTATTTT.

The V and J genes are TRBV25-1 and TRBJ2-7, with 10 bases aligning to TRBD1. The CDR3 has 15 amino acids. Germline V lookup: CDR1 MGHDK, CDR2 SYGVNS. With 4 bases clipped from V and 5 bases from J, the junction kept 8 bases outside the gene matches. The CDR3 region is CASSGSGTGDHEQYF. The CDR3 bases are TGTGCCAGCAGTGGATCCGGGACAGGGGACCACGAGCAGTACTTC.

The gene calls are TRBV15 and TRBJ2-2, with D perhaps matching TRBD2 (7 bases). V shed 0 bases and J shed 7 bases, with 12 bases lying between them. The CDR3 extends over 15 amino acids. CDR1 LNHNV and CDR2 YYDKDF come from the germline V gene (reference sequence). In DNA form, the CDR3 reads TGTGCCACCAGCAGAGATCGGGGGGCTGGCGGGGAGCTGTTTTTT. This translates into CATSRDRGAGGELFF.

The CDR3 DNA reads as TGCAGTGCTAGAGAAGGGGGGGCCCTCTACGAGCAGTACTTC. This gives the protein CSAREGGALYEQYF. This chain joins TRBV20-1 and TRBJ2-7; possible D gene TRBD2, 7 bases. Trimming pared 0 bases from V and 3 bases from J, leaving 12 bases between. From germline, CDR1 is DFQATT and CDR2 SNEGSKA (reference sequence). CDR3 length: 14 amino acids.

The chain combines TRBV20-1 with TRBJ2-5; 11 nucleotides agree with TRBD2. V was pared by 6 bases and J by 5 bases, with 11 bases of the junction left unmatched. The CDR3 extends over 15 amino acids. Germline CDR1 is DFQATT and CDR2 is SNEGSKA (reference sequence). This CDR3 is CSASDSGGAGETQYF. As DNA, the CDR3 is TGCAGTGCCTCCGATAGCGGGGGGGCAGGGGAGACCCAGTACTTC.

This clonotype has only a few counts. The gene calls are TRBV29-1 and TRBJ2-1, with 10 bases fitting TRBD1. Germline V gene sequence: CDR1 SQVTM, CDR2 ANQGSEA. The CDR3 contains 18 residues. J lost 4 bases, V lost 0 bases, and 12 bases had no gene match. Here the CDR3 reads CSVEDELWRTGGYNEQFF. CDR3 sequence (DNA): TGCAGCGTTGAAGATGAGCTGTGGAGGACAGGGGGTTACAATGAGCAGTTCTTC.